The rows below give T cell receptor beta chains drawn from one sample of a study of beta chain features in type 1 diabetes. Some clones are missing from TCRdb's copy, which holds only in-frame ones; the method was immunoSEQ multiplex PCR. Of more than 550,000 clones in the sample, around 15% were seen once. The sequenced sample was naive CD4+ T cells from blood. These receptors were collected from a man aged 18 to 35 with type 1 diabetes. Both conserved end residues are trimmed from each CDR3.

v_call cdr3_aa
TRBV30 AWSKGANVLT
TRBV10-3 AIRRTDASNQPQH
TRBV7-2 ASSLVWTGEEAF
TRBV9 ASSLTSGIATDTQY
TRBV28 ASTLGSSSTDTQY
TRBV14 ASSSAGGAYNEQF
TRBV6-1 ASSEGVGQSDQPQH
TRBV15 ATSRGDRYTGELF
TRBV19 ASTQGRPEKLF
TRBV6-5 ASSPGTRTDTQY
TRBV18 ASSPPAGRKTQY
TRBV5-1 ASSIAGTAQETQY
TRBV4-2 ASSQARRVPQPQH
TRBV10-3 AISEGGDTQY
TRBV4-1 ASSLGPLAGVSKNIQY
TRBV6-5 ASSPVWRGNNEQF
TRBV18 ASSPTSWADTQY
TRBV6-1 ASRDTLTDTQY
TRBV28 ASRNSGGSTGELF
TRBV10-3 AIRASADTQY
TRBV2 ASRGLAHLGEQY
TRBV29-1 SVGLPSYEQY
TRBV19 ASRRTGQETQY
TRBV4-2 ASSPIGGKGYTGELF
TRBV29-1 SASKDRAYEQY
TRBV29-1 SAAGQAYEQY
TRBV25-1 ASTLGGTYGYT
TRBV5-1 ASSLAPFPGQGDEQF
TRBV29-1 SVVPAIPNTEAF
TRBV6-5 ASSSRGLGAT
TRBV29-1 SVPGGAGTMETQY